The entry below describes one T cell receptor beta chain. This specimen comes from a study of Ad26.COV2.S vaccination and SARS-CoV-2 variants. V lost 4 bases to trimming and J lost 6 bases, with 22 bases between them. CDR1 is LNHNV and CDR2 is YYDKDF in the germline V gene (reference sequence). CDR3 length: 16 residues. Sequencing used immunoSEQ multiplex PCR; TCRdb keeps in-frame clones, though not all of them. The sample shows roughly 300,000 clones, 75% to 90% of them seen only once. Treatment defined: around 19 received Ad26.COV2.S at low or high dose, single or two shots; about 5 received placebo; per-sample allocation not given. All samples were drawn on day 63, counting from the first vaccine or placebo injection.

This sequence originates from a person aged 18-60 years who received the Ad26.COV2.S COVID-19 vaccine or a placebo. Material: peripheral blood, obtained in a trial of Ad26.COV2.S vaccine versus placebo. The genes are TRBV15 and TRBJ2-7; a possible D gene is TRBD2 (6 bases). The CDR3 DNA is TGTGCCACCAGCACGGGTTCCTCAGTGGAGGGGCTCGAGCAGTACTTC. Translated, it gives CATSTGSSVEGLEQYF.